These 26 T cell receptor beta chains originate from one sample sequenced in a study of preoperative IRX-2 immunotherapy in early breast cancer. Treatment meaning: preoperative locoregional IRX-2 cytokine immunotherapy. Profiling relied on immunoSEQ multiplex PCR, and the TCRdb table lists in-frame clones only, not all of them. The sample lists over 25,000 clones; more than 80% were seen once. The source material was lymph node tissue, sampled after IRX-2 immunotherapy. The source of these receptors is a human donor with breast cancer.

The gene calls are TRBV9 and TRBJ1-1; TRBD1 is a possible D gene (6 bases). CDR1 and CDR2 (germline): SGDLS, YYNGEE. V lost 5 bases to trimming and J lost 0 bases, with 17 bases between them. The CDR3 runs to 16 residues. In nucleotides, the CDR3 is TGTGCCAGCAGTGTTGAAACAGGGAGAATGAACACTGAAGCTTTCTTT. Encoded protein: CASSVETGRMNTEAFF.

CDR3 nucleotides: TGCGCCAGCAGCACGGGACAGGGAGTAAACACCATATATTTT. Its translation is CASSTGQGVNTIYF. The chain employs TRBV5-1 and TRBJ1-3; TRBD1 matches 9 bases. Germline assignment: CDR1 SGHRS and CDR2 YFSETQ. The V gene end was trimmed by 4 bases and the J gene end by 6 bases; junction bases not matched to a gene: 5. The CDR3 runs to 14 residues. The full variable domain, with the rest looked up from reference TRBV5-1 and TRBJ1-3, is KAGVTQTPRYLIKTRGQQVTLSCSPISGHRSVSWYQQTPGQGLQFLFEYFSETQRNKGNFPGRFSGRQFSNSRSEMNVSTLELGDSALYLCASSTGQGVNTIYFGEGSWLTVV.

The V and J genes are TRBV18 and TRBJ1-2; 7 positions agree with TRBD1. The V segment lost 3 bases and the J segment 3 bases; nucleotides outside the gene matches: 4. CDR1 KGHSH and CDR2 LQKENI come from the germline V gene. This CDR3 spans 14 amino acids. The CDR3 loop is CASSPAGGDYGYTF. CDR3 nucleotides: TGTGCCAGCTCACCGGCAGGGGGGGACTATGGCTACACCTTC.

The chain carries TRBV18 and TRBJ2-7, with 15 bases fitting TRBD2. The V segment lost 6 bases and the J segment 2 bases; nucleotides outside the gene matches: 2. Germline CDR1 and CDR2: KGHSH and LQKENI. The CDR3 runs to 15 residues. The CDR3 loop is CASSGLAGGPYEQYV. The CDR3 coding sequence is TGTGCCAGCTCCGGACTAGCGGGGGGGCCCTACGAGCAGTACGTC.

This chain uses TRBV5-1 with TRBJ2-6, with D uncertain. From germline, CDR1 is SGHRS and CDR2 YFSETQ. Trimming removed 3 bases at V and 0 bases at J, with 4 bases between. CDR3 length equals 14 residues. The CDR3 sequence is CASSSSSGANVLTF. CDR3 DNA: TGCGCCAGCAGCTCGAGCTCTGGGGCCAACGTCCTGACTTTC.

This clone was picked up one time. V is TRBV11-3 and J is TRBJ2-3, with 12 bases aligning to TRBD1. The germline V gene encodes CDR1 SGHNT and CDR2 YENEEA. This CDR3 contains 16 residues. With V trimmed by 8 bases and J by 4 bases, 10 bases remained unmatched. CDR3 residues: CASSVLGTGGADTQYF. Here the CDR3 DNA reads TGTGCCAGCTCGGTCCTGGGGACAGGGGGCGCAGATACGCAGTATTTT. The whole variable domain, remainder taken from reference TRBV11-3 and TRBJ2-3, is EAGVVQSPRYKIIEKKQPVAFWCNPISGHNTLYWYLQNLGQGPELLIRYENEEAVDDSQLPKDRFSAERLKGVDSTLKIQPAELGDSAVYLCASSVLGTGGADTQYFGPGTRLTVL.

This clone appeared a single time. The CDR3 region is CASSIVGTENSPLHF. CDR3 bases: TGTGCCAGTAGTATAGTTGGAACAGAGAATTCACCCCTCCACTTT. The chain has TRBV19 and TRBJ1-6; D unresolved. V lost 1 base and J lost 7, with 11 bases in between. CDR1 is LNHDA, CDR2 SQIVND, per germline (reference sequence). The CDR3 is 15 residues long.

The J gene is TRBJ2-1, the V gene TRBV28; maybe TRBD1 (5 bases). Germline V gives CDR1 MDHEN, CDR2 SYDVKM. Trimming stripped 4 bases from V and 0 bases from J, with 22 bases between. This CDR3 region has 19 residues. CDR3 coding DNA: TGTGCCAGCAGTTATGACAGACAAGGGAAACATAGCTCCTACAATGAGCAGTTCTTC. Protein: CASSYDRQGKHSSYNEQFF.

The V and J genes are TRBV30 and TRBJ2-3, with D unclear. Germline values: CDR1 GTSNPN, CDR2 SVGIG (reference sequence). Trimming stripped 3 bases from V and 2 bases from J, with 12 bases between. The CDR3 extends over 14 amino acids. CDR3 amino acids: CAWRIVSPTDTQYF. The CDR3 DNA reads TGTGCCTGGAGGATAGTAAGCCCCACAGATACGCAGTATTTT.

This clone turned up a few times. The chain uses TRBV28 and TRBJ1-4, with D possibly being TRBD1 (5 bases). From germline, CDR1 is MDHEN and CDR2 SYDVKM. CDR3 size: 14 residues. The ends were cut back, 3 bases at V and 8 bases at J, with 13 bases in the middle. CDR3 loop: CASSLVAGNEKLFF. The CDR3 bases are TGTGCCAGCAGTTTGGTAGCAGGGAACGAAAAACTGTTTTTT. Variable domain in full (rest from reference TRBV28 and TRBJ1-4): DVKVTQSSRYLVKRTGEKVFLECVQDMDHENMFWYRQDPGLGLRLIYFSYDVKMKEKGDIPEGYSVSREKKERFSLILESASTNQTSMYLCASSLVAGNEKLFFGSGTQLSVL.

The chain employs TRBV6-8 and TRBJ1-1, with 9 bases that match TRBD1. The ends lost 5 bases at V and 1 base at J; junction bases unmatched: 2. The CDR3 runs 14 residues. The V gene's germline CDR1 is MNHGY and CDR2 SAAAGT. The CDR3 sequence: CASSGTGRNTEAFF. The CDR3, as DNA: TGTGCCAGCAGTGGGACAGGGAGGAACACTGAAGCTTTCTTT.

This clone was seen more than once but under ten times. V usage is TRBV19 and J usage is TRBJ1-1; D is undetermined. The length of the CDR3 is 12 residues. V was pared by 5 bases and J by 5 bases, with 9 bases between. Per the germline V gene, CDR1 is LNHDA and CDR2 is SQIVND (reference sequence). DNA of the CDR3: TGTGCCAGTAGTCAAAGGGTAACTGAAGCTTTCTTT. Protein: CASSQRVTEAFF. The full variable domain, with the rest looked up from reference TRBV19 and TRBJ1-1, is DGGITQSPKYLFRKEGQNVTLSCEQNLNHDAMYWYRQDPGQGLRLIYYSQIVNDFQKGDIAEGYSVSREKKESFPLTVTSAQKNPTAFYLCASSQRVTEAFFGQGTRLTVV.

V is TRBV10-2 and J is TRBJ1-1; D is unclear. CDR1 WSHSY and CDR2 SAAADI come from the germline V gene. The V end was cut by 0 bases, the J end by 6 bases, with 8 bases between. CDR3 size: 13 residues. CDR3 in amino acids: CASSESVAPEAFF. The CDR3 bases are TGCGCCAGCAGTGAGTCGGTGGCCCCTGAAGCTTTCTTT.

The genes are TRBV19 and TRBJ2-2, with D maybe TRBD2 (6 bases). Germline loops: CDR1 LNHDA, CDR2 SQIVND (reference sequence). V lost 3 bases to trimming and J lost 6 bases, with 8 bases between them. This CDR3 spans 13 amino acids. Here the CDR3 DNA reads TGTGCCAGTAGTATTTCGGGGGCCGGGGAGCTGTTTTTT. Translating it yields CASSISGAGELFF.

This clone was recorded only once. The V and J genes are TRBV25-1 and TRBJ1-2, with a tentative D call TRBD1 (6 bases). This CDR3 spans 17 amino acids. Germline V CDR1 and CDR2: MGHDK, SYGVNS. V was clipped by 5 bases and J by 0 bases, with 19 bases between them. CDR3 residues: CASSHPGTLNTNYGYTF. In DNA, the CDR3 is TGTGCCAGCAGTCACCCAGGGACACTTAACACTAACTATGGCTACACCTTC.

The rearrangement links TRBV9 to TRBJ1-3, with a possible D match to TRBD1 (6 bases). The CDR3 length is 16 residues. Trimming removed 5 bases from V and 1 base from J, with 16 bases in between. Germline values: CDR1 SGDLS, CDR2 YYNGEE. The CDR3 DNA reads TGTGCCAGCAGTGGGAACAGGGTGTCTTCTGGAAACACCATATATTTT. This encodes CASSGNRVSSGNTIYF.

The chain has TRBV15 and TRBJ2-1; no clear D. The germline CDR1 and CDR2 sequences are LNHNV and YYDKDF (reference sequence). V was cut by 0 bases and J by 6 bases, with 12 bases left in between. The CDR3 is made up of 15 amino acids. In nucleotides, the CDR3 is TGTGCCACCAGCAGAGACTTAGACGATTTCAATGAGCAGTTCTTC. It codes for CATSRDLDDFNEQFF. The entire variable domain, with the rest obtained from reference TRBV15 and TRBJ2-1, is as follows: DAMVIQNPRYQVTQFGKPVTLSCSQTLNHNVMYWYQQKSSQAPKLLFHYYDKDFNNEADTPDNFQSRRPNTSFCFLDIRSPGLGDTAMYLCATSRDLDDFNEQFFGPGTRLTVL.

The table lists this clone with a count of one. The chain's CDR3 is CASSQVVRGSYNEQFF. CDR3 in DNA: TGTGCCAGCAGCCAAGTGGTTAGAGGGTCCTACAATGAGCAGTTCTTC. The chain carries TRBV7-7 and TRBJ2-1; a possible D gene is TRBD2 (5 bases). The ends were cut back, 5 bases at V and 1 base at J, with 15 bases in the middle. Germline V gene data show CDR1 as SSHAT and CDR2 as FNYEAQ (reference sequence). CDR3 length: 16 residues.

This chain uses TRBV11-3 with TRBJ1-4, with 7 bases aligning to TRBD1. This CDR3 spans 15 amino acids. Germline lookup yields CDR1 SGHNT and CDR2 YENEEA. The ends lost 6 bases at V and 5 bases at J; junction bases unmatched: 9. CDR3 residues: CASSSNRGLNEKLFF. As DNA, the CDR3 is TGTGCCAGCAGTTCCAACAGGGGACTCAATGAAAAACTGTTTTTT.

V gene TRBV6-8 combines with J gene TRBJ2-1; TRBD1 agrees at 10 bases. The CDR3 extends over 15 amino acids. The ends lost 6 bases at V and 7 bases at J; junction bases unmatched: 9. Germline assignment: CDR1 MNHGY and CDR2 SAAAGT. CDR3 sequence (DNA): TGTGCCAGCAGCCCGGGACAGGGGAAGGGAAATGAGCAGTTCTTC. Encoded protein: CASSPGQGKGNEQFF.

The rearrangement joins TRBV7-5 to TRBJ2-1; TRBD2 reflects the table's D call only, with no check against the DNA. TRBV7-5 is noted as a pseudogene. The CDR3 sequence is 14 residues long. CDR3: CASSDLGGDNEQFF. CDR3 nucleotide sequence: TGTGCCAGCAGCGACCTTGGCGGCGATAATGAGCAGTTCTTC.

The chain has TRBV11-1 and TRBJ2-2; D might be TRBD1 or TRBD2, each matching 6 bases. The length of the CDR3 is 14 residues. Between the trimmed V and J ends, which lost 6 bases and 7 bases, there was a span of 15 bases. Germline V gene lookup returns CDR1 SGHAT and CDR2 FQDESV (reference sequence). The CDR3 reads CASRVTGRIGELFF. The CDR3 DNA is TGTGCCAGCAGAGTAACAGGGAGGATCGGGGAGCTGTTTTTT.

This clone was seen a handful of times. The chain links TRBV19 to TRBJ1-4; a weak D match, TRBD1 (5 bases). Deletions cut 6 bases from V and 3 bases from J, with 14 bases between. Germline V lookup: CDR1 LNHDA, CDR2 SQIVND (reference sequence). CDR3 length: 15 residues. The CDR3 protein is CASSGGRRSNEKLFF. DNA of the CDR3: TGTGCCAGTAGCGGGGGACGACGGTCTAATGAAAAACTGTTTTTT.

The genes are TRBV10-1 and TRBJ2-2; D is unresolved. The CDR3 runs 16 residues. Trimming took 2 bases from V and 3 from J, leaving 13 bases between them. The germline gives CDR1 WNHNN, CDR2 SYGVQD (reference sequence). The CDR3 spells CASSESRPLDTGELFF. CDR3 sequence (DNA): TGCGCCAGCAGTGAGAGTAGACCCCTAGACACCGGGGAGCTGTTTTTT.

The chain uses TRBV11-3 and TRBJ2-7; 9 nucleotides line up with TRBD2. The CDR3 covers 16 residues. Trimming took 5 bases from V and 1 from J; bases not matched to a gene: 9. Germline loops: CDR1 SGHNT, CDR2 YENEEA. CDR3 sequence (DNA): TGTGCCAGCAGCACACCAAGGCTAGCGGGGTCCTACGAGCAGTACGTC. Protein product: CASSTPRLAGSYEQYV.

The V gene is TRBV5-1, the J gene TRBJ1-4, with a weak D call TRBD1 (5 bases). This CDR3 is 14 amino acids long. The ends were cut back, 4 bases at V and 5 bases at J, with 12 bases in the middle. CDR1 SGHRS and CDR2 YFSETQ come from the germline V gene. The CDR3 protein is CASSPGHGNEKLFF. Written as DNA, the CDR3 is TGCGCCAGCAGCCCAGGACACGGGAATGAAAAACTGTTTTTT. The full variable domain, its missing parts supplied by reference TRBV5-1 and TRBJ1-4, is KAGVTQTPRYLIKTRGQQVTLSCSPISGHRSVSWYQQTPGQGLQFLFEYFSETQRNKGNFPGRFSGRQFSNSRSEMNVSTLELGDSALYLCASSPGHGNEKLFFGSGTQLSVL.